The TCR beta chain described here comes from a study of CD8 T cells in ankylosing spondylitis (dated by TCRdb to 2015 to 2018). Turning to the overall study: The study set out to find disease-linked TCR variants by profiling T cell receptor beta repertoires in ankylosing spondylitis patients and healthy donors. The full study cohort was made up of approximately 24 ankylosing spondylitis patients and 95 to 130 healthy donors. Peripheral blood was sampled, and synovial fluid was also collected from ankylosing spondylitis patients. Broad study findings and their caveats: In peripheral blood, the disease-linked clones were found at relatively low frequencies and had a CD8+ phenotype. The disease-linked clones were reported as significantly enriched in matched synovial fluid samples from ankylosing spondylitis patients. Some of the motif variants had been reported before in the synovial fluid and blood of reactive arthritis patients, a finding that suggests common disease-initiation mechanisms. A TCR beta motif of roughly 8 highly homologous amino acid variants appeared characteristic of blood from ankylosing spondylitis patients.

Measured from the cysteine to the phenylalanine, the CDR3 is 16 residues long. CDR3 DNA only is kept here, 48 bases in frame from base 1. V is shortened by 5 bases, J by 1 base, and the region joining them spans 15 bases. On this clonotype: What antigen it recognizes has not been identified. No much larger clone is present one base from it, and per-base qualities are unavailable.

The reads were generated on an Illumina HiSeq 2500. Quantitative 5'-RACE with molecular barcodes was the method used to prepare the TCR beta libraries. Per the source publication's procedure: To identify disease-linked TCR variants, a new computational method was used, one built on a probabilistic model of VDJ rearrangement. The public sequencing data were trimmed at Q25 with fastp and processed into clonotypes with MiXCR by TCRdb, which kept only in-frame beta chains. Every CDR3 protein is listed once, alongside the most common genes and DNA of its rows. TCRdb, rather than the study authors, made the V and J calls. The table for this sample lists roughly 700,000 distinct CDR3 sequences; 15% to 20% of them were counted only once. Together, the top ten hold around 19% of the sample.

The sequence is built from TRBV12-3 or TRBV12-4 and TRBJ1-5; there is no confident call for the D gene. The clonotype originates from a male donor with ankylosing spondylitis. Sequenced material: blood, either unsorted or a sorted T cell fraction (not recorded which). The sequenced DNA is TGTGCCAGCAGTATGTCTGAGGGAGGAAGCAATCAGCCCCAGCATTTT. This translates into CASSMSEGGSNQPQHF.